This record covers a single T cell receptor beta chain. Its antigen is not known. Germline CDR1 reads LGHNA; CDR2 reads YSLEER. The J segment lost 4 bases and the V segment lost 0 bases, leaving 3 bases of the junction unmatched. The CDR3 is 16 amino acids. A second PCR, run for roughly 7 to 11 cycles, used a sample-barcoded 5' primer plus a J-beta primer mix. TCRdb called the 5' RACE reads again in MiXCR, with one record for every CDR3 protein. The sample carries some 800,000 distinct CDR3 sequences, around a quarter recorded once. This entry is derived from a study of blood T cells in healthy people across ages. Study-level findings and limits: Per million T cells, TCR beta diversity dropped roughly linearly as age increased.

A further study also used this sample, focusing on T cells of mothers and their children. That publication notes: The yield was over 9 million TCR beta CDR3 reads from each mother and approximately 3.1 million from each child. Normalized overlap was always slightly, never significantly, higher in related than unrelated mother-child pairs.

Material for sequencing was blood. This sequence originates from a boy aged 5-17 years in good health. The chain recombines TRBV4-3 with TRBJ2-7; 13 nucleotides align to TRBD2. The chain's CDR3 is CASSQDKTSGGYEQYF. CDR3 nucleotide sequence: TGCGCCAGCAGCCAAGATAAGACTAGCGGGGGGTACGAGCAGTACTTC.